One and the same sample provided the 32 T cell receptor beta chains below, sequenced in a study of OX40 agonist ivuxolimab in advanced cancers. Libraries were prepared by immunoSEQ multiplex PCR; TCRdb keeps only in-frame clonotypes and omits some of them. Found here are some 82,000 clones, roughly nine tenths of them singletons; the top ten hold 2.3%. Sequencing was performed on CD4+ or CD8+ T cells sorted from blood, taken in a trial of the OX40 agonist ivuxolimab. The receptor set was obtained from an adult with an advanced solid tumor such as melanoma, head and neck, liver or kidney cancer.

As DNA, the CDR3 is TGTGCCAGCCATCGTACAGGCACCGGGGAGCTGTTTTTT. Its translation is CASHRTGTGELFF. The rearrangement links TRBV27 to TRBJ2-2, with a possible D match to TRBD1 (5 bases). The CDR3 spans 13 residues. With 8 bases removed from V and 4 bases from J, the gap between germline ends came to 11 bases. Germline loops: CDR1 MNHEY, CDR2 SMNVEV (reference sequence).

This chain joins TRBV30 and TRBJ2-1, with a weak D call TRBD2 (5 bases). Trimming shortened V by 3 bases and J by 6 bases, and 15 bases separated the two germline ends. Germline lookup yields CDR1 GTSNPN and CDR2 SVGIG (reference sequence). This CDR3 has 14 residues. CDR3 bases: TGTGCCTGGAGCCGTTCAACTAGTTCCAATGAGCAGTTCTTC. Translated, it gives CAWSRSTSSNEQFF.

The chain has TRBV7-2 and TRBJ2-1; TRBD2 might be the D (5 bases). The CDR3 spans 15 residues. V lost 10 bases and J lost 9, with 25 bases in between. Germline values: CDR1 SGHTA, CDR2 FQGNSA. The CDR3, as DNA: TGTGCCATACTAGGTAGCACTACTCCAAACGGTGAGCAGTTCTTC. Translation gives CAILGSTTPNGEQFF.

The chain links TRBV7-2 to TRBJ1-3; D remains ambiguous. The CDR3 length is 12 residues. The ends were cut back, 10 bases at V and 4 bases at J, with 11 bases in the middle. The germline V gene has CDR1 SGHTA and CDR2 FQGNSA. The CDR3 here is CATASGGNTIYF. CDR3 sequence (DNA): TGTGCCACCGCCTCGGGCGGAAACACCATATATTTT. Combining the CDR3 with reference TRBV7-2 and TRBJ1-3 gives the whole variable domain GAGVSQSPSNKVTEKGKDVELRCDPISGHTALYWYRQSLGQGLEFLIYFQGNSAPDKSGLPSDRFSAERTGGSVSTLTIQRTQQEDSAVYLCATASGGNTIYFGEGSWLTVV.

This chain connects TRBV2 to TRBJ2-5; D is uncertain. There are 13 residues in the CDR3. Trimming removed 7 bases from V and 2 bases from J, with 11 bases in between. Germline V gene data show CDR1 as SNHLY and CDR2 as FYNNEI. The CDR3 coding sequence is TGTGCCAGCAATGCGTGGCAGCAAGAGACCCAGTACTTC. It is translated as CASNAWQQETQYF.

This rearrangement joins TRBV5-1 to TRBJ2-1; D is ambiguous. The CDR3 totals 14 residues. The ends were cut back, 0 bases at V and 4 bases at J, with 8 bases in the middle. Germline lookup yields CDR1 SGHRS and CDR2 YFSETQ. This chain's CDR3 is CASSLESRYNEQFF. Written as DNA, the CDR3 is TGCGCCAGCAGCTTGGAAAGTAGATACAATGAGCAGTTCTTC. The whole variable domain, remainder taken from reference TRBV5-1 and TRBJ2-1, is KAGVTQTPRYLIKTRGQQVTLSCSPISGHRSVSWYQQTPGQGLQFLFEYFSETQRNKGNFPGRFSGRQFSNSRSEMNVSTLELGDSALYLCASSLESRYNEQFFGPGTRLTVL.

This clone was counted a single time. The rearrangement uses TRBV6-1 and TRBJ1-1; the D gene is possibly TRBD1 (6 bases). Germline V gene sequence: CDR1 MNHNS, CDR2 SASEGT. The CDR3 has 15 residues. V lost 3 bases, J lost 5 bases, and 16 bases lay in between. The CDR3 region has the DNA TGTGCCAGCAGTGACAATGCAGGGGTAAGGACTGAAGCTTTCTTT. It translates to CASSDNAGVRTEAFF.

The V and J genes are TRBV4-2 and TRBJ1-4, with no clear D. CDR3 length: 15 residues. The germline gives CDR1 LGHNA, CDR2 YNFKEQ. Trimming took off 4 bases at V and 8 bases at J, with 17 bases between the two ends. CDR3 nucleotide sequence: TGTGCCAGCAGCCGATCAGCGGGAAATGGCGAAAAACTGTTTTTT. It yields the protein CASSRSAGNGEKLFF.

The chain uses TRBV28 and TRBJ2-7; D not certain. Trimming took off 5 bases at V and 2 bases at J, with 13 bases between the two ends. The germline CDR1 and CDR2 sequences are MDHEN and SYDVKM. There are 14 residues in the CDR3. CDR3 region: CASSLAPVPYEQYF. DNA of the CDR3: TGTGCCAGCAGTCTTGCCCCTGTTCCCTACGAGCAGTACTTC.

This chain connects TRBV30 to TRBJ2-1; 9 bases line up with TRBD2. Germline trimming cut 4 bases from V and 15 bases from J; bases unmatched to any gene: 7. CDR3 length equals 11 residues. Germline values: CDR1 GTSNPN, CDR2 SVGIG (reference sequence). This CDR3 is CAWTSGNKAFF. CDR3 DNA sequence: TGTGCCTGGACTAGCGGGAACAAAGCGTTCTTC.

The chain recombines TRBV27 with TRBJ2-7; 7 nucleotides line up with TRBD2. V was pared by 2 bases and J by 6 bases, with 7 bases of the junction left unmatched. This CDR3 contains 14 residues. Per the germline V gene, CDR1 is MNHEY and CDR2 is SMNVEV (reference sequence). The CDR3 DNA reads as TGTGCCAGCAGTTTAAGGGAGGGTCTTGGCGAGCAGTACTTC. This gives the protein CASSLREGLGEQYF.

This chain connects TRBV29-1 to TRBJ2-1; the match to TRBD1 covers 7 bases. The length of the CDR3 is 13 residues. CDR1 and CDR2 (germline): SQVTM, ANQGSEA. With 7 bases clipped from V and 10 bases from J, the junction kept 13 bases outside the gene matches. The CDR3 sequence is CSGWDRANREQFF. CDR3 DNA sequence: TGCAGCGGCTGGGACAGAGCCAACAGGGAGCAGTTCTTC.

The chain employs TRBV5-1 and TRBJ1-1; D is unclear. Germline CDR1 and CDR2: SGHRS and YFSETQ. Trimming removed 2 bases at V and 6 bases at J, with 11 bases between. The CDR3 spans 13 residues. The CDR3 DNA is TGCGCCAGCAGCTTAGCTGTGGGTTCTGAAGCTTTCTTT. Translated, it gives CASSLAVGSEAFF. Complete variable domain (other parts from reference TRBV5-1 and TRBJ1-1): KAGVTQTPRYLIKTRGQQVTLSCSPISGHRSVSWYQQTPGQGLQFLFEYFSETQRNKGNFPGRFSGRQFSNSRSEMNVSTLELGDSALYLCASSLAVGSEAFFGQGTRLTVV.

V and J are TRBV20-1 and TRBJ2-1; D gene unclear. This CDR3 is built from 10 residues. Germline loops: CDR1 DFQATT, CDR2 SNEGSKA (reference sequence). Trimming took 3 bases from V and 4 from J, leaving 1 base between them. CDR3 in DNA: TGCAGTGCTAGTTACAATGAGCAGTTCTTC. This translates into CSASYNEQFF.

The chain combines TRBV19 with TRBJ2-5; 8 bases are shared with TRBD1. Germline V gene data show CDR1 as LNHDA and CDR2 as SQIVND (reference sequence). This CDR3 region has 16 residues. V was clipped by 4 bases and J by 5 bases; unmatched bases: 12. This CDR3 is CASSTPLQGARETQYF. In DNA, the CDR3 is TGTGCCAGTAGTACCCCGTTGCAGGGGGCAAGGGAGACCCAGTACTTC.

V and J are TRBV5-5 and TRBJ2-2; 7 nucleotides align to TRBD1. Germline values: CDR1 SGHKS, CDR2 YYEKEE (reference sequence). The CDR3 covers 13 residues. V lost 5 bases, J lost 4 bases, and 2 bases stayed unmatched. The DNA for the CDR3 is TGTGCCAGCAGTGGGACAGTCACCGGGGAGCTGTTTTTT. This translates into CASSGTVTGELFF.

This clone has a single count. This chain links TRBV2 with TRBJ1-2, with D possibly TRBD1 on 6 matching bases. Trimming left V 6 bases short and J 8 bases short, with 13 bases between. CDR3 size: 12 residues. CDR1 SNHLY and CDR2 FYNNEI come from the germline V gene. The CDR3 spells CASRRGAGGYTF. CDR3 bases: TGTGCCAGCAGGAGGGGGGCAGGAGGCTACACCTTC.

The chain recombines TRBV14 with TRBJ2-5, with 9 bases identical to TRBD1. CDR3 length: 15 amino acids. CDR1 and CDR2 (germline): SGHDN, FVKESK. After removal of 4 bases from V and 5 bases from J, the junction contained 8 bases not matched to a gene. CDR3 residues: CASSPVNRGRETQYF. CDR3 DNA: TGTGCCAGCAGCCCGGTTAACAGGGGGCGGGAGACCCAGTACTTC.

The V gene is TRBV6-1, the J gene TRBJ2-2; D ambiguous. V gave up 1 base and J gave up 10 bases, with 16 bases separating them. The CDR3 covers 15 residues. CDR1 and CDR2 (germline): MNHNS, SASEGT. CDR3: CASSEGPSSLEELFF. CDR3 DNA sequence: TGTGCCAGCAGTGAAGGTCCTAGTAGTTTGGAGGAGCTGTTTTTT.

The CDR3 loop reads CASTAGWDSYEQYF. In nucleotides, the CDR3 is TGTGCCAGCACCGCAGGGTGGGATTCCTACGAGCAGTACTTC. The V call is TRBV28, the J call TRBJ2-7; TRBD1 is a possible D gene (5 bases). The CDR3 extends over 14 amino acids. Germline lookup yields CDR1 MDHEN and CDR2 SYDVKM. With 7 bases removed from V and 1 base from J, the gap between germline ends came to 14 bases.

The rearrangement uses TRBV28 and TRBJ2-7, with D perhaps assigned TRBD1 or TRBD2 (6 bases each). CDR1 and CDR2 from the germline V gene are MDHEN and SYDVKM. Trimming removed 3 bases at V and 0 bases at J, with 12 bases between. The CDR3 is made up of 15 amino acids. Here the CDR3 DNA reads TGTGCCAGCAGTTTGATCGGGGGCAGCTCCTACGAGCAGTACTTC. Protein sequence: CASSLIGGSSYEQYF.

This chain links TRBV6-1 with TRBJ2-2; D is perhaps TRBD2 (6 bases). The V end lost 4 bases, the J end lost 5 bases, and 14 bases lay between the germline ends. Germline V lookup: CDR1 MNHNS, CDR2 SASEGT. CDR3 size: 15 residues. The CDR3 DNA reads as TGTGCCAGCAGTGGGGGTGCTAGCGAGACCGGGGAGCTGTTTTTT. This encodes CASSGGASETGELFF.

This clone was recorded once. The J gene is TRBJ1-5, the V gene TRBV7-2; D is unresolved. CDR3 size: 13 residues. Between the trimmed V and J ends, which lost 4 bases and 4 bases, there was a span of 8 bases. In germline, CDR1 is SGHTA, CDR2 FQGNSA. CDR3 DNA: TGTGCCAGCAGCTGGAATAAGAATCAGCCCCAGCATTTT. Translated, it gives CASSWNKNQPQHF.

The V call is TRBV15, the J call TRBJ1-2, with D possibly TRBD1 on 5 matching bases. The CDR3 runs to 15 residues. V was pared by 0 bases and J by 7 bases, with 15 bases between. Germline CDR1 is LNHNV and CDR2 is YYDKDF (reference sequence). The CDR3 here is CATSRDYPGERGYTF. The CDR3 DNA follows: TGTGCCACCAGCAGAGATTATCCGGGGGAACGTGGCTACACCTTC.

The chain recombines TRBV6-1 with TRBJ2-5, with TRBD1 identical over 11 bases. The CDR3 covers 14 residues. CDR1 is MNHNS and CDR2 is SASEGT in the germline V gene. With 7 bases clipped from V and 4 bases from J, the junction kept 5 bases outside the gene matches. The CDR3 spells CASTGQGARETQYF. For the CDR3, the DNA is TGTGCCAGCACAGGACAGGGGGCCAGAGAGACCCAGTACTTC.

The chain links TRBV6-6 to TRBJ1-3, with D possibly TRBD1 on 5 matching bases. The CDR3 loop spans 14 amino acids. Trimming removed 6 bases at V and 4 bases at J, with 13 bases between. CDR1 and CDR2 (germline): MNHNY, SVGAGI (reference sequence). In DNA form, the CDR3 reads TGTGCCAGCAGCCAAGGGGTGGTCGGAAACACCATATATTTT. Amino acids: CASSQGVVGNTIYF.

V usage is TRBV30 and J usage is TRBJ2-1; 12 nucleotides match TRBD2. CDR3 length: 13 amino acids. The V gene's germline CDR1 is GTSNPN and CDR2 SVGIG (reference sequence). V lost 3 bases and J lost 10; bases outside the gene matches: 4. The CDR3 DNA is TGTGCCTGGAGCGGGACTAGCGGGCGCGAGCAGTTCTTC. This translates into CAWSGTSGREQFF.

The chain recombines TRBV28 with TRBJ1-5; maybe TRBD1 (6 bases). Germline loops: CDR1 MDHEN, CDR2 SYDVKM. V was clipped by 5 bases and J by 11 bases, with 10 bases between them. This CDR3 is built from 11 residues. The CDR3 nucleotides are TGTGCCAGCAGTACAGGGCCGGCCCAGCATTTT. This codes for CASSTGPAQHF.

This rearrangement joins TRBV10-1 to TRBJ1-1; D remains ambiguous. The CDR3 is 15 residues long. CDR1 is WNHNN, CDR2 SYGVQD, per germline (reference sequence). Trimming took off 2 bases at V and 0 bases at J, with 10 bases between the two ends. Here the CDR3 DNA reads TGCGCCAGCAGTGAGAGCCCCGGTTTGAACACTGAAGCTTTCTTT. Protein product: CASSESPGLNTEAFF.

The chain has TRBV2 and TRBJ2-1; 10 positions match TRBD2. Trimming took 6 bases from V and 10 from J; bases not matched to a gene: 6. This CDR3 is 13 amino acids long. From germline, CDR1 is SNHLY and CDR2 FYNNEI. This CDR3 reads CASRAGGPGEQFF. The CDR3 DNA follows: TGTGCCAGCAGAGCGGGAGGGCCAGGGGAGCAGTTCTTC.

The J gene is TRBJ1-5, the V gene TRBV19; unclear D gene. The germline V and J ends were trimmed by 4 bases and 5 bases, with 6 bases remaining between them. CDR1 and CDR2 from the germline V gene are LNHDA and SQIVND (reference sequence). CDR3 size: 12 residues. The CDR3 is CASSKVDQPQHF. DNA of the CDR3: TGTGCCAGTAGTAAGGTGGATCAGCCCCAGCATTTT.

This chain uses TRBV27 with TRBJ2-2; D not certain. V was clipped by 2 bases and J by 1 base, with 2 bases between them. The CDR3 contains 13 residues. Germline V gene sequence: CDR1 MNHEY, CDR2 SMNVEV (reference sequence). Here the CDR3 reads CASSLKNTGELFF. Written as DNA, the CDR3 is TGTGCCAGCAGTTTAAAGAACACCGGGGAGCTGTTTTTT.